These 17 T cell receptor beta chains were all obtained from the same sample, sequenced in a study of spatial heterogeneity in lung cancer. The time point here: sample taken at primary tumor resection. Study-wide results and caveats: The number of expanded tumor alpha and beta chains correlated with mutation number.

Antigen specificity for these receptors is unknown. Each CDR3 protein is one row after TCRdb ran MiXCR on the 5' RACE reads. The top ten clones hold approximately 10% of a sample with some 8,700 distinct CDR3 sequences, 9.5% to 15% of them seen once. The input for sequencing was lung tumor tissue, taken at surgery. Receptor source: a male donor with early-stage non-small cell lung cancer.

The table lists this clonotype with many counts. A library prepared for alpha chains yielded this beta chain as an off-target read; its size is of little meaning. The CDR3 bases are TGTGCCTGGAGTGGGAGCGCCCAAGAGACCCAGTACTTC. Encoded protein: CAWSGSAQETQYF. V and J are TRBV30 and TRBJ2-5; no firm D call. The CDR3 extends over 13 amino acids. V dropped 1 base and J dropped 1 base, with 7 bases sitting between them. Germline values: CDR1 GTSNPN, CDR2 SVGIG (reference sequence).

The table lists this clonotype with a few counts. This beta chain appears as a stray read in a library generated for alpha chains; its size is not informative. The CDR3 DNA reads TGTGCCAGCAGTGAAGCATCCGGGACAGGGATCTACGAGCAGTACTTC. Its translation: CASSEASGTGIYEQYF. The V gene is TRBV2, the J gene TRBJ2-7; 9 bases are a match to TRBD1. Losses at the gene ends were 0 bases for V and 3 bases for J; bases not matched to a gene: 6. The germline CDR1 and CDR2 sequences are SNHLY and FYNNEI. The CDR3 has 16 amino acids.

This clonotype qualifies as medium-sized. This beta chain is an off-target read within a library intended for alpha chains, so its frequency means little. V is TRBV7-9 and J is TRBJ2-7; D is undetermined. V was cut by 1 base and J by 3 bases, with 7 bases left in between. This CDR3 is built from 13 residues. Germline V CDR1 and CDR2: SEHNR, FQNEAQ (reference sequence). CDR3 in amino acids: CASSLVTGYEQYF. Written as DNA, the CDR3 is TGTGCCAGCAGCTTAGTGACGGGCTACGAGCAGTACTTC.

In this sample, this clonotype turned up a few times. This beta chain is an off-target read within a library intended for alpha chains, so its frequency means little. The chain recombines TRBV24-1 with TRBJ2-1; D uncertain. The CDR3 is 17 amino acids. V was pared by 4 bases and J by 7 bases, with 22 bases between. CDR1 is KGHDR, CDR2 SFDVKD, per germline. The CDR3 is CATSDPLQVGEGNEQFF. In DNA, the CDR3 is TGTGCCACCAGTGACCCCTTACAAGTGGGCGAAGGGAATGAGCAGTTCTTC.

This clonotype rates as medium-sized. The size of this beta chain means little, since it is a stray read in a library made for alpha chains. The chain uses TRBV19 and TRBJ2-1; the D is unclear. Germline assignment: CDR1 LNHDA and CDR2 SQIVND (reference sequence). Trimming removed 6 bases at V and 3 bases at J, with 12 bases between. The CDR3 spans 14 residues. The CDR3 reads CASSPSVDYNEQFF. Here the CDR3 DNA reads TGTGCCAGTAGCCCCTCCGTCGACTACAATGAGCAGTTCTTC. The full variable domain, in which reference TRBV19 and TRBJ2-1 provide the parts outside the CDR3, is DGGITQSPKYLFRKEGQNVTLSCEQNLNHDAMYWYRQDPGQGLRLIYYSQIVNDFQKGDIAEGYSVSREKKESFPLTVTSAQKNPTAFYLCASSPSVDYNEQFFGPGTRLTVL.

By sample share, this clonotype is medium-sized. Being off target in a library aimed at alpha chains, this beta chain has a size of little meaning. The rearrangement uses TRBV6-6 and TRBJ1-5; 7 positions agree with TRBD1. This CDR3 contains 17 residues. With 0 bases clipped from V and 4 bases from J, the junction kept 9 bases outside the gene matches. Germline lookup yields CDR1 MNHNY and CDR2 SVGAGI (reference sequence). The CDR3 DNA reads as TGTGCCAGCAGTTACTCGGTACAGGGGATTAAAAATCAGCCCCAGCATTTT. This encodes CASSYSVQGIKNQPQHF.

This clonotype is medium-sized within its sample. Because this beta chain is a stray read in a library intended to capture alpha chains, its abundance should not be given much weight. V usage is TRBV6-6 and J usage is TRBJ2-3; D remains ambiguous. This CDR3 comprises 11 residues. Germline CDR1 MNHNY, CDR2 SVGAGI (reference sequence). V dropped 5 bases and J dropped 3 bases, with 3 bases sitting between them. The CDR3 region is CASSKTDTQYF. The CDR3 DNA is TGTGCCAGCAGTAAGACAGATACGCAGTATTTT.

By frequency in the sample, this clonotype is medium-sized (0.01 to 0.1%). Within a library made for alpha chains, this beta chain is off target, and its count is uninformative. The chain employs TRBV20-1 and TRBJ2-1; the D is unclear. Germline CDR1 DFQATT, CDR2 SNEGSKA (reference sequence). V dropped 3 bases and J dropped 0 bases, with 9 bases sitting between them. The CDR3 has 14 residues. The CDR3: CSASRLSSYNEQFF. The DNA for the CDR3 is TGCAGTGCTAGTAGACTTAGCTCCTACAATGAGCAGTTCTTC.

Sample share makes this clonotype medium-sized. Found in a library prepared for alpha chains, this beta chain is an off-target read, and its abundance has little meaning. The V gene is TRBV20-1, the J gene TRBJ2-7; tentative D call: TRBD1 (6 bases). This CDR3 is built from 14 residues. V lost 6 bases to trimming and J lost 0 bases, with 15 bases between them. Germline-derived CDR1 and CDR2 are DFQATT and SNEGSKA (reference sequence). In DNA, the CDR3 is TGCAGTGCCCAGGGACACCTCAGCTCCTACGAGCAGTACTTC. This codes for CSAQGHLSSYEQYF.

As to this clonotype: Because the library targeted alpha chains, this beta chain is an off-target read whose size means little. The genes are TRBV11-2 and TRBJ2-3; unclear D gene. The germline gives CDR1 SGHAT, CDR2 FQNNGV. Trimming shortened V by 7 bases and J by 5 bases, and 13 bases separated the two germline ends. The CDR3 has 13 amino acids. CDR3 sequence (DNA): TGTGCCAGCAACCCAACCCGTGGAGATACGCAGTATTTT. Its translation is CASNPTRGDTQYF.

This clonotype was observed a few times. This beta chain is off target for a library built for alpha chains, so its abundance means little. The gene calls are TRBV20-1 and TRBJ2-4; 9 nucleotides match TRBD1. The CDR3 totals 15 residues. V shed 7 bases and J 2 bases; nucleotides not matched to a gene: 9. Germline values: CDR1 DFQATT, CDR2 SNEGSKA (reference sequence). For the CDR3, the DNA is TGCAGTGTTCCGGGACAGGGCAATTCCAAAAACATTCAGTACTTC. This codes for CSVPGQGNSKNIQYF.

Ten or more counts support this clonotype. This beta chain is a stray read from a library made for alpha chains; its abundance is not meaningful. The gene calls are TRBV6-2 or TRBV6-3 and TRBJ2-1; D not certain. Per the germline V gene, CDR1 is MNHEY and CDR2 is SVGEGT. This CDR3 is 12 amino acids long. V gave up 2 bases and J gave up 8 bases, with 7 bases separating them. CDR3 DNA: TGTGCCAGCAGTTACCCCGAGGATGAGCAGTTCTTC. Encoded protein: CASSYPEDEQFF.

This clonotype was detected only a few times. This beta chain came through as a stray read in a library set up for alpha chains, and its size says little. The V call is TRBV6-1, the J call TRBJ2-1; 7 bases are shared with TRBD2. The germline V gene has CDR1 MNHNS and CDR2 SASEGT. V shed 7 bases, J shed 11 bases, and the junction held 5 bases outside the gene matches. The CDR3 sequence is 11 residues long. CDR3 in amino acids: CASMGTTKQFF. DNA of the CDR3: TGTGCCAGCATGGGGACTACCAAGCAGTTCTTC.

This clonotype showed up many times. As an off-target read in a library built for alpha chains, this beta chain has a frequency of little significance. The chain uses TRBV19 and TRBJ1-4; 8 bases align to TRBD1. Per germline, CDR1 LNHDA and CDR2 SQIVND (reference sequence). The CDR3 spans 16 residues. The trim removed 5 bases at V and 7 bases at J, leaving 12 bases unmatched. In DNA form, the CDR3 reads TGTGCCAGTAGTGCACTGTCCGGGACAGGAATTGAAAAACTGTTTTTT. Translating it yields CASSALSGTGIEKLFF.

This clonotype was picked up many times. With the library built for alpha chains, this beta chain is off target and its frequency is not meaningful. The rearrangement links TRBV9 to TRBJ2-3; D could derive from TRBD1 or TRBD2 (6 bases each). Trimming pared 2 bases from V and 6 bases from J, leaving 19 bases between. The length of the CDR3 is 16 residues. CDR1 is SGDLS, CDR2 YYNGEE, per germline. The CDR3 nucleotides read TGTGCCAGCAGCGTCCAGATATCGGGGGCACAGGATACGCAGTATTTT. Residues: CASSVQISGAQDTQYF.

This clonotype was seen repeatedly, ten times or more. For a library built for alpha chains, this beta chain is a stray read; little rests on its size. J is TRBJ1-2 and V is TRBV6-1, with 7 bases lining up with TRBD1. The CDR3 is made up of 15 amino acids. The V gene's germline CDR1 is MNHNS and CDR2 SASEGT. The J segment lost 1 base and the V segment lost 2 bases, leaving 4 bases of the junction unmatched. The CDR3 is CASSEFDRVNYGYTF. CDR3 in DNA: TGTGCCAGCAGTGAATTCGACAGGGTTAACTATGGCTACACCTTC.

Note on this clonotype: The library was prepared for alpha chains; this beta chain is a stray read, so its frequency means little. The J gene is TRBJ2-3, the V gene TRBV29-1; 11 nucleotides match TRBD1. The CDR3 is 13 residues long. After removal of 6 bases from V and 3 bases from J, the junction contained 2 bases not matched to a gene. Germline CDR1 reads SQVTM; CDR2 reads ANQGSEA. This CDR3 is CSVGQGATDTQYF. The CDR3 region has the DNA TGCAGCGTCGGACAGGGGGCAACAGATACGCAGTATTTT.